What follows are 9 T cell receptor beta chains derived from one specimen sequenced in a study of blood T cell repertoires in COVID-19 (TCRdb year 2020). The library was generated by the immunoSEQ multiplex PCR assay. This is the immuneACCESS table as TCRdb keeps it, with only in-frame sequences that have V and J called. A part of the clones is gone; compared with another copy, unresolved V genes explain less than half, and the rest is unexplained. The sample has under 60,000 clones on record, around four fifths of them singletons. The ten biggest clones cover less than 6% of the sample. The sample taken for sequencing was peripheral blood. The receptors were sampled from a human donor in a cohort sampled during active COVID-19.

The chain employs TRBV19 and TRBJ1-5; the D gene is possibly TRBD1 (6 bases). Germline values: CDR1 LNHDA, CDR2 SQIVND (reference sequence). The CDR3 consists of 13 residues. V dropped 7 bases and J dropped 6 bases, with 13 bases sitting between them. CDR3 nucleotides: TGTGCCAGTAAAGGTACAGGGAGTCAGCCCCAGCATTTT. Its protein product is CASKGTGSQPQHF.

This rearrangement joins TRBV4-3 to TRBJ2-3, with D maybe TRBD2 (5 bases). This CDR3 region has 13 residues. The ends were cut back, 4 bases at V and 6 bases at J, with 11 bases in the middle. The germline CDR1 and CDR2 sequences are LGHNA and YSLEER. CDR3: CASSPRVLDTQYF. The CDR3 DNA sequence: TGCGCCAGCAGCCCGAGGGTCCTGGATACGCAGTATTTT.

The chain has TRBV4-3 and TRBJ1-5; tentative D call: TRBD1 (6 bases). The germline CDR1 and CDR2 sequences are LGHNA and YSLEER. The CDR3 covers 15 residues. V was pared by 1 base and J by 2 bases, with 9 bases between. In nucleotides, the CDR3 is TGCGCCAGCAGCCAAGGCAGGGGCGGCAATCAGCCCCAGCATTTT. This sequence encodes CASSQGRGGNQPQHF.

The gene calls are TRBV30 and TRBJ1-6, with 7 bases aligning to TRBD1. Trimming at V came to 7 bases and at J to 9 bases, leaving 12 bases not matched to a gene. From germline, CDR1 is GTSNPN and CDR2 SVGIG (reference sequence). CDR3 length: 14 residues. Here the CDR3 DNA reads TGTGCCTTGAAGGGACAGCGAGGGGTTTCACCCCTCCACTTT. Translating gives CALKGQRGVSPLHF.

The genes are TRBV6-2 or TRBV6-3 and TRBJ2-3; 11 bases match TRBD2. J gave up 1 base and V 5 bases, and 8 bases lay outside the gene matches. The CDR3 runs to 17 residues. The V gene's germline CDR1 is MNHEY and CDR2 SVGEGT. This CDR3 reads CASSGLSLAGGTDTQYF. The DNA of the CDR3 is TGTGCCAGCAGTGGACTATCACTAGCGGGGGGCACAGATACGCAGTATTTT.

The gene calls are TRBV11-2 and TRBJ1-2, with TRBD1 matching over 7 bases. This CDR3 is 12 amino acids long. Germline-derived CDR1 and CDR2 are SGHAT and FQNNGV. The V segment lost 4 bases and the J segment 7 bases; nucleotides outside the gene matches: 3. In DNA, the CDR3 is TGTGCCAGCAGCTCTAACAGGGGTGGCTACACCTTC. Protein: CASSSNRGGYTF.

The DNA for the CDR3 is TGTGCCAGCAGCTTGGACGGGTTAGGCTACACCTTC. Amino acids: CASSLDGLGYTF. The chain employs TRBV5-4 and TRBJ1-2; no clear D. Germline-derived CDR1 and CDR2 are SGHNT and YYREEE (reference sequence). The CDR3 is made up of 12 amino acids. Trimming pared 0 bases from V and 8 bases from J, leaving 8 bases between.

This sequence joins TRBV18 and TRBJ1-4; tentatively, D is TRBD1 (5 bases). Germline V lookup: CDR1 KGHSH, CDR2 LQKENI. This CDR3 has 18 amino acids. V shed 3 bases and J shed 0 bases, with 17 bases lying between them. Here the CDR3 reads CASSPSGNVIATNEKLFF. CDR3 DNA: TGTGCCAGCTCACCTTCAGGGAATGTGATTGCAACTAATGAAAAACTGTTTTTT.

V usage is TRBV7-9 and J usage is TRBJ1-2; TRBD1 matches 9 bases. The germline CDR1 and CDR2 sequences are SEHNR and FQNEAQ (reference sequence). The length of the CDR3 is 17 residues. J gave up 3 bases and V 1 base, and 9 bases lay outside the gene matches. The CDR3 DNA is TGTGCCAGCAGCTTAGGAAGTCCTACAGGGGGCGACTATGGCTACACCTTC. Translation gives CASSLGSPTGGDYGYTF.